The clone carrying this T cell receptor (beta chain) was found a few times. The CDR3 has 17 amino acids. The J segment lost 7 bases and the V segment lost 5 bases, leaving 10 bases of the junction unmatched. Germline CDR1 reads MNHNY; CDR2 reads SVGAGI (reference sequence). The method was immunoSEQ multiplex PCR; TCRdb's version includes in-frame clones alone and lacks a portion of them. The data hold roughly 150,000 clones, with 80% observed a single time. The data stem from a study of blood T cell repertoires in COVID-19. Sequencing input: peripheral blood. This TCR came from a man aged 55 to 70 with acute or convalescent COVID-19. This chain joins TRBV6-6 and TRBJ2-1, with 14 bases fitting TRBD2. The CDR3 DNA reads TGTGCCAGCAGTCCTAGACTAGCGGGAGGGGGTAGGAATGAGCAGTTCTTC. This codes for CASSPRLAGGGRNEQFF.